The T cell receptor (beta chain) described here comes from a study of post-analysis software for immune sequencing data. Study results and limitations: Multiple sclerosis patients had significantly lower normalized Chao1 diversity than controls. Five TRBV segments, including TRBV5-6, TRBV5-1 and TRBV20-1, were more frequent in patients than controls. Those samples that were prepared in the same batch co-clustered strongly by F measure.

Unique molecular identifiers were built into the TCR beta cDNA libraries. Researchers reported 520,000 or so cDNA molecules coming from approximately 0.95 to 9.8 million T cells. TCRdb called the PCR reads again in MiXCR, with one record for every CDR3 protein. This sample has more than 350,000 distinct CDR3 sequences, with 30% to 40% found just once. This clonotype was counted between two and nine times. Its antigen is as yet unknown. Between the trimmed V and J ends, which lost 5 bases and 6 bases, there was a span of 13 bases. The germline CDR1 and CDR2 sequences are MNHNS and SASEGT. CDR3 length: 14 amino acids.

The sample was blood. The rearrangement joins TRBV6-1 to TRBJ2-2; possible D gene TRBD2, 5 bases. This receptor was taken from a girl aged 2 to 10 with multiple sclerosis. CDR3 amino acids: CASSTRTGPGELFF. CDR3 nucleotide sequence: TGTGCCAGCAGTACCAGGACTGGTCCCGGGGAGCTGTTTTTT.